This entry is about one T cell receptor beta chain. Its antigen is not yet known. No base quality information exists; no much larger clone differs at one position. The record originates from a study of shared clonotypes between healthy human individuals (dated by TCRdb to about 2020). About the study as a whole: A couple of women and a few men aged 18 to 49 years were included in the cohort. Leukapheresis yielded between about 0.85 and 9.5 billion PBMCs per donor. For each donor, CD4 naive and CD4 memory were each given three plates, CD8 naive was given two plates, and CD8 memory was given one plate. The study deeply sequenced blood TCR repertoires of five healthy adults to estimate repertoire size and the extent of clonotype sharing between individuals. To increase sequencing depth and limit assay-specific biases, different laboratories used diverse techniques to prepare libraries and sequence TCR repertoires. Overall results and qualifications from the work: The small number of donors limited the genetic and exposure-history diversity represented. Pairwise subsampling indicated that sequencing depth was expected to affect the degree of clonotype sharing among donors. Rarefaction of sorted-subset datasets indicated incomplete sequencing despite the large sequencing depth. Estimated clonotype richness was generally larger for naive than for memory subsets. Higher generation probabilities were observed for clonotypes shared by all four sorted-subset donors than for non-shared clonotypes. Sharing across several donors was observed for around 5% of naive CD4, less than 4% of naive CD8, 2.3% of memory CD4, and 0.4% of memory CD8 clonotypes. Sampling was restricted to blood, and TCR repertoires in tissue are likely to differ from TCR repertoires in blood.

Germline trimming amounts to 6 bases on V and 8 bases on J, with 8 as the count of junction bases outside the gene matches. From the cysteine through the phenylalanine, the CDR3 covers 16 amino acids. Only the CDR3 portion is preserved as DNA: 48 bases, with reading frame beginning at the first base. From the germline V gene, CDR1 is MDHEN and CDR2 is SYDVKM. TCR CDR3 regions were amplified from genomic DNA by multiplex PCR using the deep immunoSEQ assay. Genomic DNA extracted from each cell subset was distributed evenly over all wells of several immunoSEQ 96-well plates, and each plate served as one replicate. For sorted subsets, each replicate PCR was loaded with approximately 190 ng genomic DNA, equivalent to 30,000 or so T cell genomes. The purified libraries were quantified using a Qubit 3.0 fluorometer, sized with a Bioanalyzer 2100, and then quantified again using the KAPA Library Quantification kit. Every immunoSEQ 96-well plate was sequenced on a separate single-read 150-cycle Illumina NextSeq 550 flow cell. The authors' analysis ran thus. The immunoSEQ output contained only junctional sequences without quality scores, so filtering could not match that applied to full-length reads. Sequences were annotated with PyIR, a Python wrapper for IgBLAST v1.9, using IMGT germline references to assign V/J genes and CDR3. Reads with weak V/J assignments (E-value above 1e-6), missing CDR3, stop codons, out-of-frame junctions, or ambiguous translated residues were removed. V3J clonotypes were defined by identical inferred V gene, J gene, and CDR3 amino acid sequence. To compute the percentage overlap between repertoires, the number of shared unique clonotypes was divided by the size of the smaller repertoire. RTK rarefaction, the Chao1 estimator, and Recon v2.1 estimates of unobserved clonotypes were used to assess repertoire richness. OLGA was used to compute generation probabilities for all TCRbeta clonotypes that the gDNA method yielded from four donors. TCRdb obtained this table from immuneACCESS and retained in-frame rearrangements with V and J assigned. These tables miss some clones; where compared with another copy, unresolved V genes account for less than half of the shortfall, and the remainder is unexplained. From that table come the V and J calls and clone size; the DNA was used to work out D and trimming. This sample lists 1.6 million or so clones; less than 99% were detected once. Around 0.38% of the sample is in the top ten clones.

Healthy HIV-negative adults with no recently reported acute infections or vaccinations were included as donors. Every donor was a Caucasian adult living in Nashville, Tennessee, USA. Magnetic negative selection was used to enrich CD4+ T cells, after which naive cells were positively selected on CD45RA and the negative fraction became the memory subset. After blood collection by leukapheresis, PBMCs were isolated using Ficoll-Histopaque density gradient centrifugation and then cryopreserved in the vapor phase of liquid nitrogen. Analytical flow cytometry was used to check the purity and quantity of every magnetically sorted T cell population. Genomic DNA was isolated from every sorted fraction and measured by UV absorbance on a Nanodrop 2000c.

Input material: naive CD4+ T cells sorted from blood. Per the publication, the cell subset or site label means: CD45RA+ positively selected. The chain was built from TRBV28 and TRBJ2-1; TRBD2 fits 15 bases in the junction. The receptor was derived from a man under 40 in good health. The DNA sequence follows: TGTGCCAGCAGCAGAGGACTAGCGGGAGGGCAGGATGAGCAGTTCTTC. The resulting protein is CASSRGLAGGQDEQFF.